This T cell receptor (beta chain) was sequenced for a study of PD-1 blockade in mismatch repair-deficient tumors. Overall study context: Enrolled about 2013-2016, patients had progressing, pretreated mismatch repair-deficient cancers of 12 to 13 types. Findings and caveats of the study: Tumor-resident clones, often absent from pretreatment blood, expanded after pembrolizumab and then contracted.

The CDR3 covers 15 residues. Trimming at V came to 5 bases and at J to 4 bases, leaving 10 bases not matched to a gene. Germline V lookup: CDR1 SGDLS, CDR2 YYNGEE. This clone occurred a few times. Its target is unknown. The assay was immunoSEQ multiplex PCR, and TCRdb's table has in-frame clones only and misses some. The repertoire consists of roughly 48,000 clones, with 65% to 80% occurring once and the leading ten covering around 3.5%. The clonotype originates from an adult with mismatch repair-deficient cancer. The specimen was PBMCs, collected before pembrolizumab treatment. This sequence joins TRBV9 and TRBJ1-2; 8 bases fit TRBD1. The CDR3 reads CASSDRGDPSYGYTF. The DNA of the CDR3 is TGTGCCAGCAGTGACAGGGGCGACCCGAGCTATGGCTACACCTTC.